This entry concerns a single T cell receptor (beta chain). Its cognate antigen has yet to be identified. No base-level quality is on record; no much larger clone is a single base apart. CDR3 length: 13 amino acids, cysteine to phenylalanine. Only the CDR3 region is kept as DNA, spanning 39 bases read in frame from base 1. CDR1 LGHDT and CDR2 YNNKEL were looked up in the germline V gene (reference sequence). V is pared back by 6 bases and J by 0 bases, with 7 bases lying between the germline termini. The sample's time point label, in plain terms: about 28 days (+/-7) after the second vaccine dose. AZD1222 recipients whose second dose came at about 4 weeks and those whose second dose came at about 12 weeks were combined into one group, since spike-specific TCR depth and breadth did not differ between the two schedules. Samples from vaccinated people were obtained from the UK trials COV001 and COV002, which included a single-blind randomized controlled phase 2/3 trial of AZD1222 (ChAdOx1 nCoV-19) in healthy adults. For TCRbeta chain sequencing, PBMC samples were collected from trial participants at day 0 and at day 28 after the second dose.

The data were taken from a study of T cell responses to AZD1222 COVID-19 vaccine (dated by TCRdb to the early 2020s). Turning to the overall study: TCR sequencing covered 233 trial participants: about 210 given two doses of AZD1222 and 26 given two doses of MenACWY control vaccine. Trial participants were enrolled by age into 18-55, 56-69 and 70-plus year subgroups, with roughly 150, 30 and 60 TCR-sequenced participants respectively. Summary of the overall study and its limitations: Spike-specific TCR breadth and depth rose significantly after two AZD1222 doses compared with day 0 and with MenACWY recipients. Most participants were white British and females outnumbered males, and the authors suggested that clonal diversity may have been underestimated. No day 14 peak-response samples were available, so repertoires were characterized only after the peak T cell response. Reportedly, almost half of the unique spike-specific TCRs recognized epitopes lying outside the regions that are mutated in the B.1.351 and B.1.1.7 variants. In the small 56-69-year group, the increase in depth fell short of significance, most likely because of low power. The whole spike protein was spanned by vaccine-associated CD4 TCRs, and dominant responses were seen in regions 160-218 and 743-854. Only 5 to 7 AZD1222 recipients were SARS-CoV-2 seropositive at baseline, limiting conclusions about previously exposed vaccinees.

The CDR3 regions of human TCRbeta chains were subjected to immunosequencing. The authors' analysis ran thus. Repertoire TCRs were checked for matches against a reference library of SARS-CoV-2-specific TCRs that had been generated using the MIRA antigen-specificity platform. Breadth meant the fraction of unique TCRs that were SARS-CoV-2-associated, whereas depth meant the fraction of total T cells that were SARS-CoV-2-associated. Using the MIRA data, each spike-specific TCR was assigned both to the spike region to which the TCR was reactive and to a CD4 or CD8 class. Log10-transformed breadth and depth values were compared by one-way ANOVA with Sidak's multiple comparisons tests. Drawn from immuneACCESS, this table holds only the in-frame rearrangements with V and J called that TCRdb kept. Clones are partly lost; checked studies trace under half to an unresolved V gene and leave the rest unexplained. From that table come the V and J calls and clone size; the DNA was used to work out D and trimming. A total of over 65,000 clones appear in this sample, about 90% of them only once. 6.9% of the sample is taken by the ten largest.

Specimen: peripheral blood, collected 28 days after the second AZD1222 dose. The V and J segments used are TRBV3-1 (or the pseudogene TRBV3-2) and TRBJ2-3, with the identity of the D gene unclear. The receptor comes from an adult who received the AZD1222 COVID-19 vaccine. The CDR3 in this case is CASRHGSTDTQYF. The base sequence is TGTGCCAGCAGGCACGGTAGCACAGATACGCAGTATTTT.